The sequence of this TCR beta chain was determined in a study of PD-1 blockade in mismatch repair-deficient tumors. At the level of the study: Patients had 12 mismatch repair-deficient cancer types and were previously treated and progressing. Findings of the study overall: Tumor-resident clones, often undetectable pretreatment in blood, expanded then contracted after pembrolizumab.

As for this clone: Its antigen is as yet unknown.

Repertoires were generated with immunoSEQ multiplex PCR, while TCRdb's copy carries only in-frame clones and drops some. The sample shows around 130,000 clones, 88% of them seen only once. Trimming cost V 5 bases and J 6 bases, with 18 bases left between them. Germline lookup yields CDR1 LGHNA and CDR2 YSLEER. This CDR3 has 15 amino acids. This TCR was recovered from an adult with mismatch repair-deficient cancer. The gene calls are TRBV4-3 and TRBJ2-3, with D tentatively TRBD1 (8 bases). The source material was peripheral blood, sampled 70 to 72 weeks after starting pembrolizumab. CDR3 DNA: TGCGCCAGCAGCTCCACGACAGGGGAGGGGGATACGCAGTATTTT. Translated: CASSSTTGEGDTQYF.